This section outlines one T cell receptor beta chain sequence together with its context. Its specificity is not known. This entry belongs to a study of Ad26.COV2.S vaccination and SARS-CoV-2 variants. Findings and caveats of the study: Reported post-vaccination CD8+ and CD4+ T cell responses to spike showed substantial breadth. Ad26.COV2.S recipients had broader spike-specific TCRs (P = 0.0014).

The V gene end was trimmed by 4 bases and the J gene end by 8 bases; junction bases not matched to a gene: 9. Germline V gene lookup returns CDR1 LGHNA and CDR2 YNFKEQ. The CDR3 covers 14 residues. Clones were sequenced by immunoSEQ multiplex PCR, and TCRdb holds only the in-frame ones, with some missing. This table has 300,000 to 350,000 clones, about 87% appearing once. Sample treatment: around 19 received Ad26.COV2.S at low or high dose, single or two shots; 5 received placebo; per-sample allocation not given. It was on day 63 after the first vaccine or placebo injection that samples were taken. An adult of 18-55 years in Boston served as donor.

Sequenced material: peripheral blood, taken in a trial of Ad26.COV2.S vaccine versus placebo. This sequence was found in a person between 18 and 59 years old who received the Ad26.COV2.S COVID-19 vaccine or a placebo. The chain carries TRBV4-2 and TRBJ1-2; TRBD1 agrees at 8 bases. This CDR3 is CASSLRQGTAGYTF. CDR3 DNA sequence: TGTGCCAGCAGCCTACGACAGGGGACGGCCGGCTACACCTTC.